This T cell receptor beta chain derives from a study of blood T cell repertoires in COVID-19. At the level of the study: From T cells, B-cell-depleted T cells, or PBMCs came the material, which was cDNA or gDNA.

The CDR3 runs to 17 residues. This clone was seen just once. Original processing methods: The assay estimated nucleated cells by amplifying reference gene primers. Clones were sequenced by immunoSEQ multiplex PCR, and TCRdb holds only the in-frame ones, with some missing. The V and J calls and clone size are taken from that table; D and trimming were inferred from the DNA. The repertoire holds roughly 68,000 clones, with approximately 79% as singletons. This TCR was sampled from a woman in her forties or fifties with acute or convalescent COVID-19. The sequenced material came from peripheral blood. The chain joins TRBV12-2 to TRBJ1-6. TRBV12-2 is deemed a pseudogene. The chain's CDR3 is CASRFPGLRTYNSPLHF. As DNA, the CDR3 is TGTGCAAGTCGCTTTCCGGGACTGAGGACCTATAATTCACCCCTCCACTTT.